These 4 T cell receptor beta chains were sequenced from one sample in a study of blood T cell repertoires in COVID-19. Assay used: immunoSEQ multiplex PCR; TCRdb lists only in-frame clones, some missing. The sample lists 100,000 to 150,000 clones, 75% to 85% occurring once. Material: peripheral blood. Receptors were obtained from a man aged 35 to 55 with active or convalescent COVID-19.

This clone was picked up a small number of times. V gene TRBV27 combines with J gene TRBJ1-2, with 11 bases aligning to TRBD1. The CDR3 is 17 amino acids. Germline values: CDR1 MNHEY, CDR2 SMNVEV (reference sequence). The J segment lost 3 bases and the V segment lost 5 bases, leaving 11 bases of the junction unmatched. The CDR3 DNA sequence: TGTGCCAGCAGTCCAGGGACAGGGGGAGGGTATTACTATGGCTACACCTTC. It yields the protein CASSPGTGGGYYYGYTF.

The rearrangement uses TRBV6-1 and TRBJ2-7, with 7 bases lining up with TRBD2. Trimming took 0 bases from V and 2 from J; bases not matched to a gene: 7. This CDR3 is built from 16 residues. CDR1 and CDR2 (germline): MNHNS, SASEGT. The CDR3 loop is CASSEAWEGTAYEQYF. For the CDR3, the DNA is TGTGCCAGCAGTGAAGCCTGGGAGGGGACGGCCTACGAGCAGTACTTC.

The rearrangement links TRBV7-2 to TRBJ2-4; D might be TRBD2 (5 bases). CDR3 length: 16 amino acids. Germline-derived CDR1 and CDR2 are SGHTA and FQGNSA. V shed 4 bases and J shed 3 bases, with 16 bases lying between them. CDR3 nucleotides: TGTGCCAGCAGCTGGAGGACCGTCGAGGGCAAAAACATTCAGTACTTC. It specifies CASSWRTVEGKNIQYF.

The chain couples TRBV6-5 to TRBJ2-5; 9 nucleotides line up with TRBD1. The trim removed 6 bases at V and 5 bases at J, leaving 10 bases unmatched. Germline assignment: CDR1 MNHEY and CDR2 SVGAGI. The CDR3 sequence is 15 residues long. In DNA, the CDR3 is TGTGCCAGCAGCCCACAGGGGGCCTCAGGGGAGACCCAGTACTTC. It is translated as CASSPQGASGETQYF.